The TCR beta chain under discussion was sequenced for a study of T cell responses to AZD1222 COVID-19 vaccine. This CDR3 contains 11 residues. Trimming removed 3 bases at V and 4 bases at J, with 6 bases between. The germline V gene encodes CDR1 SQVTM and CDR2 ANQGSEA. As to this clone: Its antigen is currently unknown.

Profiling relied on immunoSEQ multiplex PCR, and the TCRdb table lists in-frame clones only, not all of them. Of approximately 100,000 clones in the sample, approximately 87% were seen once. Findings and caveats of the study: There were mostly white British donors and more females than males, and clonal diversity was possibly underestimated. A reported finding is that nearly half of spike-specific TCRs target unmutated variant regions. Repertoires were sampled only after the peak T cell response.

The chain links TRBV29-1 to TRBJ1-2; no firm D call. The material sequenced was peripheral blood, taken on day 0 of AZD1222 vaccination. This TCR derives from an adult in good health. CDR3: CSVEASYGYTF. Here the CDR3 DNA reads TGCAGCGTTGAGGCCAGCTATGGCTACACCTTC.